Following are 17 T cell receptor beta chains from one sample sequenced in a study of T cell changes during pregnancy in multiple sclerosis. Repertoires were generated with immunoSEQ multiplex PCR, while TCRdb's copy carries only in-frame clones and drops some. The profile shows around 16,000 clones, 65% to 90% of them singletons. Material: CD8+ T cells from peripheral blood mononuclear cells, obtained after pregnancy. Receptors originate from a female donor in good health, enrolled as a control in a pregnancy study.

The gene calls are TRBV7-2 and TRBJ2-7; D is perhaps TRBD2 (6 bases). The CDR3 consists of 15 residues. V was pared by 5 bases and J by 3 bases, with 17 bases between. The germline V gene has CDR1 SGHTA and CDR2 FQGNSA. CDR3 sequence: CASSLKLWGGYEQYF. The DNA of the CDR3 is TGTGCCAGCAGCCTGAAACTTTGGGGAGGCTACGAGCAGTACTTC.

A single count supports this clone. The V call is TRBV7-2, the J call TRBJ1-2; 7 positions agree with TRBD1. Germline V CDR1 and CDR2: SGHTA, FQGNSA. The CDR3 covers 15 residues. Trimming removed 5 bases from V and 3 bases from J; junction bases left unmatched: 9. The CDR3 nucleotides read TGTGCCAGCAGCCTCAACAGGGGTGTGGACTATGGCTACACCTTC. Translation: CASSLNRGVDYGYTF.

The chain carries TRBV10-3 and TRBJ2-3; 7 bases agree with TRBD2. CDR1 is ENHRY and CDR2 is SYGVKD in the germline V gene. V trimming: 10 bases; J trimming: 0 bases; junction bases outside the gene matches: 13. The CDR3 runs to 16 residues. The CDR3 loop reads CATLRRAGTSTDTQYF. The CDR3 nucleotides are TGTGCCACCCTAAGGCGAGCGGGGACTAGCACAGATACGCAGTATTTT.

This chain joins TRBV9 and TRBJ1-2; 9 positions match TRBD1. CDR1 is SGDLS, CDR2 YYNGEE, per germline. This CDR3 region has 17 residues. With 7 bases clipped from V and 3 bases from J, the junction kept 16 bases outside the gene matches. CDR3 sequence: CASLGLHPGQGDYGYTF. For the CDR3, the DNA is TGTGCCAGCCTGGGGCTACACCCGGGACAGGGTGACTATGGCTACACCTTC.

The rearrangement links TRBV13 to TRBJ1-1; D is undetermined. CDR1 and CDR2 (germline): PRHDT, FYEKMQ (reference sequence). The V end was cut by 7 bases, the J end by 1 base, with 16 bases between. The CDR3 totals 15 residues. CDR3 nucleotide sequence: TGTGCCAGCAACCCCTCAAGCGGGGAGAACACTGAAGCTTTCTTT. As protein: CASNPSSGENTEAFF. The full variable domain, its missing parts supplied by reference TRBV13 and TRBJ1-1, is AAGVIQSPRHLIKEKRETATLKCYPIPRHDTVYWYQQGPGQDPQFLISFYEKMQSDKGSIPDRFSAQQFSDYHSELNMSSLELGDSALYFCASNPSSGENTEAFFGQGTRLTVV.

This clone has a single count. CDR3 sequence reads: CASASLPQGHEYNSPLHF. CDR3 nucleotides: TGTGCCAGCGCATCACTACCACAGGGGCATGAGTATAATTCACCCCTCCACTTT. The chain links TRBV5-6 to TRBJ1-6, with 7 bases identical to TRBD1. This CDR3 is 18 amino acids long. The V gene's germline CDR1 is SGHDT and CDR2 YYEEEE. Germline trimming cut 7 bases from V and 4 bases from J; bases unmatched to any gene: 17.

CDR3 in DNA: TGTGCCAGCAGTGAAGGAGGAGGCATGATCTACGAGCAGTACTTC. It yields the protein CASSEGGGMIYEQYF. This chain links TRBV25-1 with TRBJ2-7; maybe TRBD2 (5 bases). Germline V gene data show CDR1 as MGHDK and CDR2 as SYGVNS. This CDR3 has 15 amino acids. The V end was cut by 2 bases, the J end by 3 bases, with 14 bases between.

The genes are TRBV4-2 and TRBJ2-7; 12 positions agree with TRBD2. This CDR3 spans 17 amino acids. Germline loops: CDR1 LGHNA, CDR2 YNFKEQ. V was pared by 0 bases and J by 4 bases, with 7 bases of the junction left unmatched. CDR3 sequence: CASSQERPGLAGYEQYF. The CDR3 DNA sequence: TGTGCCAGCAGCCAAGAGCGACCGGGACTAGCGGGTTACGAGCAGTACTTC.

This chain joins TRBV9 and TRBJ2-3, with 11 bases fitting TRBD2. Germline CDR1 SGDLS, CDR2 YYNGEE. V was pared by 4 bases and J by 2 bases, with 6 bases of the junction left unmatched. The CDR3 is 16 amino acids. The CDR3 nucleotides are TGTGCCAGCAGCTCCCTAGCGGGGGGTCCCACAGATACGCAGTATTTT. It specifies CASSSLAGGPTDTQYF.

V is TRBV5-4 and J is TRBJ2-3, with TRBD1 matching over 9 bases. CDR3 length equals 14 residues. With V trimmed by 2 bases and J by 4 bases, 2 bases remained unmatched. CDR1 SGHNT and CDR2 YYREEE come from the germline V gene (reference sequence). CDR3 coding DNA: TGTGCCAGCAGCTTTCGGACAGGGGCAGATACGCAGTATTTT. This gives the protein CASSFRTGADTQYF.

The rearrangement uses TRBV7-2 and TRBJ2-3, with 9 bases fitting TRBD2. Unmatched junction bases numbered 10, after V lost 3 bases and J lost 6 bases. Germline values: CDR1 SGHTA, CDR2 FQGNSA. This CDR3 comprises 16 residues. CDR3 coding DNA: TGTGCCAGCAGCTTTTTAGGTAACCTAGCGGGGGATACGCAGTATTTT. Its protein is CASSFLGNLAGDTQYF. Based on the CDR3 plus reference TRBV7-2 and TRBJ2-3, the full variable domain is GAGVSQSPSNKVTEKGKDVELRCDPISGHTALYWYRQSLGQGLEFLIYFQGNSAPDKSGLPSDRFSAERTGGSVSTLTIQRTQQEDSAVYLCASSFLGNLAGDTQYFGPGTRLTVL.

The table lists this clone with a count of one. This chain uses TRBV15 with TRBJ2-7; 7 nucleotides match TRBD1. CDR3 length equals 15 residues. The ends lost 1 base at V and 4 bases at J; junction bases unmatched: 7. Germline loops: CDR1 LNHNV, CDR2 YYDKDF (reference sequence). The CDR3 nucleotides read TGTGCCACCAGCAGAGCAACAGGGGCGGTTTACGAGCAGTACTTC. Protein: CATSRATGAVYEQYF.

The chain combines TRBV11-2 with TRBJ2-5; possible D gene TRBD2, 6 bases. The CDR3 covers 18 residues. V was pared by 4 bases and J by 2 bases, with 23 bases between. Germline CDR1 is SGHAT and CDR2 is FQNNGV. The CDR3 is CASSSHPGSSGEQETQYF. The CDR3 DNA reads as TGTGCCAGCAGCTCACACCCCGGTTCCTCGGGAGAGCAAGAGACCCAGTACTTC.

The chain combines TRBV9 with TRBJ1-1, with TRBD1 as a possible D gene (6 bases). The CDR3 runs to 13 residues. CDR1 SGDLS and CDR2 YYNGEE come from the germline V gene. With 0 bases removed from V and 7 bases from J, the gap between germline ends came to 10 bases. The DNA for the CDR3 is TGTGCCAGCAGCGTAGAGGACAGACTTGAAGCTTTCTTT. Translated, it gives CASSVEDRLEAFF. Full variable domain (missing parts from reference TRBV9 and TRBJ1-1): DSGVTQTPKHLITATGQRVTLRCSPRSGDLSVYWYQQSLDQGLQFLIQYYNGEERAKGNILERFSAQQFPDLHSELNLSSLELGDSALYFCASSVEDRLEAFFGQGTRLTVV.

The chain employs TRBV5-6 and TRBJ2-3, with D perhaps matching TRBD1 (6 bases). CDR1 is SGHDT, CDR2 YYEEEE, per germline. V lost 4 bases and J lost 0, with 12 bases in between. The CDR3 loop spans 15 amino acids. The CDR3 here is CASSPDRLSTDTQYF. The CDR3 DNA reads as TGTGCCAGCAGCCCTGACAGGCTAAGCACAGATACGCAGTATTTT. The whole variable domain, filled in from reference TRBV5-6 and TRBJ2-3, reads DAGVTQSPTHLIKTRGQQVTLRCSPKSGHDTVSWYQQALGQGPQFIFQYYEEEERQRGNFPDRFSGHQFPNYSSELNVNALLLGDSALYLCASSPDRLSTDTQYFGPGTRLTVL.

V is TRBV7-6 and J is TRBJ2-6, with 9 bases lining up with TRBD1. The CDR3 is 18 amino acids. Germline V gene sequence: CDR1 SGHVS, CDR2 FNYEAQ. V trimming: 5 bases; J trimming: 4 bases; junction bases outside the gene matches: 12. In nucleotides, the CDR3 is TGTGCCAGCAGCCCCCGAGCACAGGGGGCGCGGGGGGCCAACGTCCTGACTTTC. This encodes CASSPRAQGARGANVLTF.

This chain links TRBV5-1 with TRBJ2-3, with 10 bases identical to TRBD2. The CDR3 contains 19 residues. Trimming removed 3 bases from V and 1 base from J; junction bases left unmatched: 14. The germline V gene has CDR1 SGHRS and CDR2 YFSETQ. CDR3 residues: CASSSPGLASSGGTDTQYF. Written as DNA, the CDR3 is TGCGCCAGCAGCTCGCCGGGACTAGCGTCATCCGGAGGCACAGATACGCAGTATTTT.